This TCR beta chain was recorded in a study of early T cells in non-severe SARS-CoV-2 infection. This clonotype qualifies as medium-sized. TCRdb independently ran MiXCR on the 5' RACE reads; one entry per CDR3 protein. This table has 99,000 or so distinct CDR3 sequences, 16% appearing once. Specimen: whole blood. This clonotype was sampled from an adult who was a healthcare worker with PCR-confirmed SARS-CoV-2 infection or an uninfected control (not recorded which).

The CDR3 is CASSPSAGTNTEAFF. In nucleotides, the CDR3 is TGTGCCAGCAGCCCCTCGGCAGGGACGAACACTGAAGCTTTCTTT. The V call is TRBV7-9, the J call TRBJ1-1; TRBD1 is a possible D gene (5 bases). Trimming left V 5 bases short and J 1 base short, with 14 bases between. The germline CDR1 and CDR2 sequences are SEHNR and FQNEAQ (reference sequence). The CDR3 covers 15 residues.